A selection of T cell receptor beta chains follows, all from one sample in a study of metastatic and nonmetastatic thyroid tumors. TCRdb re-clonotyped the PCR reads via MiXCR. The table includes roughly 34,000 clones, about 40% detected once. The sequencing input was tumor tissue. The receptor set was obtained from a female donor with papillary thyroid cancer or a benign thyroid nodule (not recorded which). Some clones in this sample may be carry-over from other donors' samples. Each CDR3 is given with its conserved first and last residue. The D gene is left open where the match is weak. Part of the rows lack a size; the others show once, few, many or a class for expanded clones.

size	V	J	D	CDR3	DNA
.	TRBV2	TRBJ2-5	TRBD2	CASRPGLAHETQYF	TGTGCCAGCAGACCGGGACTAGCACATGAGACCCAGTACTTC
.	TRBV6-4	TRBJ2-2	TRBD2	CASSSGSTGELFF	TGTGCCAGCAGTAGCGGGAGCACCGGGGAGCTGTTTTTT
.	TRBV7-6	TRBJ2-3	.	CASSPEVTDTQYF	TGTGCCAGCAGCCCAGAGGTGACTGATACGCAGTATTTT
few	TRBV2	TRBJ2-1	.	CASSDSSERNEQFF	TGTGCCAGCAGTGACTCTAGCGAGAGAAATGAGCAGTTCTTC
.	TRBV2	TRBJ1-2	.	CASSDVARDLYGYTF	TGTGCCAGCAGTGATGTGGCTCGCGACCTCTATGGCTACACCTTC
.	TRBV6-6	TRBJ1-3	.	CASSYSLGTVGNTIYF	TGTGCCAGCAGTTACTCGCTCGGGACCGTTGGAAACACCATATATTTT
.	TRBV28	TRBJ2-5	TRBD1	CASSFVPGQGIQETQYF	TGTGCCAGCAGTTTCGTCCCGGGACAGGGAATCCAAGAGACCCAGTACTTC
few	TRBV6-1	TRBJ2-1	.	CASSEREVYNEQFF	TGTGCCAGCAGTGAGAGGGAGGTATATAATGAGCAGTTCTTC
few	TRBV27	TRBJ1-2	.	CASSLSSGGHGYTF	TGTGCCAGCAGTTTATCATCCGGGGGGCATGGCTACACCTTC
once	TRBV20-1	TRBJ2-1	.	CSARDPRQGGFNEQFF	TGCAGTGCTAGAGATCCTAGGCAGGGGGGTTTCAATGAGCAGTTCTTC
few	TRBV6-1	TRBJ2-7	TRBD2	CASGSGSAYEQYF	TGTGCCAGCGGTAGCGGGAGTGCATACGAGCAGTACTTC
.	TRBV5-8	TRBJ2-2	.	CASSSFSGRRTGELFF	TGTGCCAGCAGCTCCTTTAGTGGGCGACGCACCGGGGAGCTGTTTTTT
.	TRBV30	TRBJ2-2	.	CAWSGGELFF	TGTGCCTGGAGTGGAGGGGAGCTGTTTTTT
.	TRBV5-1	TRBJ2-5	.	CASSWGGPQETQYF	TGCGCCAGCAGCTGGGGGGGCCCCCAAGAGACCCAGTACTTC
.	TRBV11-3	TRBJ2-7	.	CASSLDESYEQYF	TGTGCCAGCAGCTTAGATGAGTCCTACGAGCAGTACTTC
many	TRBV20-1	TRBJ1-1	.	CSASSPNTEAFF	TGCAGTGCTAGTAGTCCGAACACTGAAGCTTTCTTT
.	TRBV9	TRBJ1-1	.	CASSVGSEGRNTEAFF	TGTGCCAGCAGCGTAGGATCCGAGGGGCGTAACACTGAAGCTTTCTTT
few	TRBV12-3/TRBV12-4	TRBJ1-2	.	CASSPQGAWGYTF	TGTGCCAGCAGCCCCCAAGGGGCTTGGGGCTACACCTTC
few	TRBV3-1	TRBJ2-7	.	CASSQDQGHQYF	TGTGCCAGCAGCCAAGATCAAGGACATCAGTACTTC
.	TRBV18	TRBJ1-2	.	CASSPMGSGYTF	TGTGCCAGCTCACCGATGGGGTCTGGCTACACCTTC
.	TRBV7-7	TRBJ2-5	.	CASSLNALGETQYF	TGTGCTAGCAGCTTAAACGCCCTAGGCGAGACCCAGTACTTC
few	TRBV6-2/TRBV6-3	TRBJ2-7	.	CASSHGTTYEQYF	TGTGCCAGCAGTCACGGGACGACCTACGAGCAGTACTTC
.	TRBV4-3	TRBJ1-4	TRBD1	CASSSPGTGVSEKLFF	TGCGCCAGCAGCTCACCCGGGACAGGGGTCTCTGAAAAACTGTTTTTT
.	TRBV6-2/TRBV6-3	TRBJ1-4	.	CASSYSRAEKLFF	TGTGCCAGCAGTTACTCCAGGGCTGAAAAACTGTTTTTT
.	TRBV7-3	TRBJ2-7	.	CASSLNLGDEQYF	TGTGCCAGCAGCTTAAACTTGGGAGACGAGCAGTACTTC
.	TRBV5-6	TRBJ2-5	TRBD2	CASSQYSGLGLTQYF	TGTGCCAGCAGCCAATACTCCGGACTAGGATTAACCCAGTACTTC
.	TRBV15	TRBJ2-5	.	CATSRSVQETQYF	TGTGCCACCAGCAGGTCGGTGCAAGAGACCCAGTACTTC
.	TRBV10-2	TRBJ2-1	.	CASRDPSIFIYNEQFF	TGCGCCAGCCGGGACCCTTCCATATTCATCTACAATGAGCAGTTCTTC
few	TRBV6-1	TRBJ1-2	TRBD1	CASKSRGPNYGYTF	TGTGCCAGCAAAAGCAGGGGGCCCAACTATGGCTACACCTTC
few	TRBV6-1	TRBJ2-1	.	CASSTRTEQFF	TGTGCCAGCAGTACCCGGACAGAGCAGTTCTTC
few	TRBV19	TRBJ1-5	.	CASSIERRGNQPQHF	TGTGCCAGTAGTATTGAAAGACGGGGAAACCAGCCCCAGCATTTT
.	TRBV19	TRBJ2-1	TRBD1	CASSLGGTGRNEQFF	TGTGCCAGTAGTCTGGGCGGGACAGGGAGGAATGAGCAGTTCTTC
.	TRBV6-5	TRBJ2-2	TRBD1	CASSYQRDRAVSAGELFF	TGTGCCAGCAGTTACCAACGGGACAGGGCCGTCTCCGCCGGGGAGCTGTTTTTT
.	TRBV5-6	TRBJ1-5	TRBD1	CASSLGGQPSNQPQHF	TGTGCCAGCAGTCTCGGGGGACAGCCTAGCAATCAGCCCCAGCATTTT
few	TRBV6-5	TRBJ2-7	TRBD1	CASSYSTKTGGVYEQYF	TGTGCCAGCAGTTACTCGACGAAGACAGGGGGGGTCTACGAGCAGTACTTC
few	TRBV6-1	TRBJ1-2	TRBD1	CASDLDGQGYYGYTF	TGTGCCAGCGACTTGGACGGACAGGGGTACTATGGCTACACCTTC
.	TRBV12-3/TRBV12-4	TRBJ2-7	TRBD1	CASSSGTGGFYEQYF	TGTGCCAGCAGCAGCGGGACAGGGGGCTTCTACGAGCAGTACTTC
.	TRBV11-1	TRBJ2-6	.	CASSPDFVALSGANVLTF	TGTGCCAGCAGCCCAGACTTCGTCGCCCTCTCTGGGGCCAACGTCCTGACTTTC
many	TRBV29-1	TRBJ1-5	.	CSAILDSGLQHF	TGCAGCGCCATCCTCGATTCGGGACTCCAGCATTTT
few	TRBV6-6	TRBJ2-1	.	CASSYSAVEQFF	TGTGCCAGCAGTTACTCGGCGGTTGAGCAGTTCTTC
.	TRBV11-2	TRBJ2-1	TRBD2	CASSGSGSVGSYNEQFF	TGTGCCAGCAGTGGTAGCGGGAGTGTGGGGTCCTACAATGAGCAGTTCTTC